This is a list of T cell receptor beta chains from one sample in a study of blood T cell repertoires in COVID-19. Sequencing used immunoSEQ multiplex PCR; TCRdb keeps in-frame clones, though not all of them. The table has some 93,000 clones, around 86% seen once; the top ten hold 3.8%. The sequenced material came from peripheral blood. The receptors here all came from a man aged 60 to 69 with acute or convalescent COVID-19. Both conserved end residues are part of each CDR3. A D gene is named only where the DNA matches it firmly. For some rows the clone size is stated as once, few or many, or as a class when expanded; others skip it.

d_gene,v_gene,j_gene,abundance,CDR3nt,CDR3aa
-,TRBV6-5,TRBJ1-1,-,TGTGCCAGCAGTACCAGGGAAAGCACTGAAGCTTTCTTT,CASSTRESTEAFF
-,TRBV20-1,TRBJ1-2,-,TGCAGTGCTAGTCCCCCAGGGGAGAGGGACTATGGCTACACCTTC,CSASPPGERDYGYTF
-,TRBV15,TRBJ2-5,-,TGTGCCACCAGAGCCGGGTTTCAGGGATTTGGAGAGACCCAGTACTTC,CATRAGFQGFGETQYF
TRBD1,TRBV9,TRBJ2-1,once,TGTGCCAGCAACAGGGGGTTTGGGATGGATGAGCAGTTCTTC,CASNRGFGMDEQFF
-,TRBV5-5,TRBJ2-3,-,TGTGCCAGCAGACCCGAGTACGCTTCAGATACGCAGTATTTT,CASRPEYASDTQYF
TRBD1,TRBV30,TRBJ1-1,-,TGTGCCTGGAGCCGGACAGGGGATGAAGCTTTCTTT,CAWSRTGDEAFF
TRBD2,TRBV6-2/TRBV6-3,TRBJ2-7,-,TGTGCCAGCAGTTTAGCGGGAGGCTACGAGCAGTACTTC,CASSLAGGYEQYF
-,TRBV21-1,TRBJ1-1,-,TGTGCCAGCAGCACCCGACACGAATTACGTCTCACTGAAGCTTTCTTT,CASSTRHELRLTEAFF
-,TRBV5-4,TRBJ1-2,few,TGTGCCAGCAGCTTGGAGGGGCCCGGCTACACCTTC,CASSLEGPGYTF
TRBD2,TRBV7-8,TRBJ2-4,-,TGTGCCAGCAGCTTAAGGACTAGTGAGGGAAAAAACATTCAGTACTTC,CASSLRTSEGKNIQYF
TRBD2,TRBV3-1/TRBV3-2,TRBJ2-5,-,TGTGCCAGCAGCCATCTAGCGGTACAAGAGACCCAGTACTTC,CASSHLAVQETQYF
TRBD1,TRBV19,TRBJ2-5,-,TGTGCCAGTGGGACAGGGGGCGCAGAGACCCAGTACTTC,CASGTGGAETQYF
TRBD2,TRBV7-8,TRBJ2-5,-,TGTGCCAGCAGCTTAGCCCAGCGGGGGCCTCAGGGAGAGATCCAGTACTTC,CASSLAQRGPQGEIQYF
TRBD2,TRBV5-1,TRBJ2-7,-,TGCGCCAGCAGGCAAACTAGCGCCTACGAGCAGTACTTC,CASRQTSAYEQYF
-,TRBV5-1,TRBJ1-3,-,TGCGCCAGCAGCTTGGAGGGCAGGGCGCCAGGTGGAAACACCATATATTTT,CASSLEGRAPGGNTIYF
TRBD2,TRBV5-1,TRBJ2-3,-,TGCGCCAGCAGCTTGGTTCTAGCGGGGGGGCCGGGCACAGATACGCAGTATTTT,CASSLVLAGGPGTDTQYF
TRBD1,TRBV5-8,TRBJ1-4,-,TGTGCCAGCAGATCCAGGGGGCGAGCTAATGAAAAACTGTTTTTT,CASRSRGRANEKLFF
TRBD1,TRBV11-1,TRBJ2-7,-,TGTGCCAGCAGCTGGAACCGGGACAGGAACTACGAGCAGTACTTC,CASSWNRDRNYEQYF
-,TRBV7-8,TRBJ2-2,few,TGTGCCAGCAGCTTAGGAGGGAACACCGGGGAGCTGTTTTTT,CASSLGGNTGELFF
-,TRBV11-2,TRBJ1-5,once,TGTGCCAGCAGCCAGTCGGGTAGCAATCAGCCCCAGCATTTT,CASSQSGSNQPQHF
-,TRBV5-1,TRBJ2-2,-,TGCGCCAGCAGCTTGGATGGAGCGACCAACACCGGGGAGCTGTTTTTT,CASSLDGATNTGELFF
-,TRBV20-1,TRBJ2-7,-,TGCAGTGCCTCCCGGGCCTACGAGCAGTACTTC,CSASRAYEQYF
-,TRBV12-5,TRBJ1-6,-,TGTGCTAGTGGTTTGGTTCTGGGGGCCAATTCACCCCTCCACTTT,CASGLVLGANSPLHF
-,TRBV27,TRBJ2-3,-,TGTGCCAGCAGTTTAGGGTTAGGGGCCACAGATACGCAGTATTTT,CASSLGLGATDTQYF
TRBD2,TRBV9,TRBJ2-3,-,TGTGCCAGCAGCTCGAACCCCGGGGGGGGTAGCACAGATACGCAGTATTTT,CASSSNPGGGSTDTQYF
TRBD2,TRBV6-5,TRBJ2-5,few,TGTGCCAGCACCCAACGACTAGCGGCCCAAGAGACCCAGTACTTC,CASTQRLAAQETQYF
-,TRBV1,TRBJ2-3,few,TGCACCAGCAGCCAAGATATACTAGCGGGGGGGCGTCACACAGATACGCAGTATTTT,CTSSQDILAGGRHTDTQYF
-,TRBV4-1,TRBJ1-2,-,TGCGCCAGCAGCCAAGAAAGCAGGGACTATGGCTACACCTTC,CASSQESRDYGYTF
-,TRBV19,TRBJ2-3,-,TGTGCCAGTAAGCCTACTATTACCGGGACCGGGGGAACAGATACGCAGTATTTT,CASKPTITGTGGTDTQYF
TRBD2,TRBV10-3,TRBJ2-2,-,TGTGCCATCAGAAGAGCGGGAGAGGGCGGGGAGCTGTTTTTT,CAIRRAGEGGELFF
-,TRBV5-5,TRBJ1-1,-,TGTGCCAGCAGCTTGGTGCGCGGGGCTGAAGCTTTCTTT,CASSLVRGAEAFF
TRBD1,TRBV19,TRBJ2-7,-,TGTGCCAGCAAAGGACAGGCCAGCTCCTACGAGCAGTACTTC,CASKGQASSYEQYF
-,TRBV5-6,TRBJ2-2,-,TGTGCCAGCACCAAACCGCGGACAGCGAACACCGGGGAGCTGTTTTTT,CASTKPRTANTGELFF
TRBD1,TRBV4-3,TRBJ1-4,-,TGCGCCAGCAGCCAAGAAGGGACAGGGATCGAAAAACTGTTTTTT,CASSQEGTGIEKLFF
-,TRBV5-1,TRBJ1-1,once,TGCGCCAGCAGCTTGGGGACAGCAGTGAACACTGAAGCTTTCTTT,CASSLGTAVNTEAFF
-,TRBV7-8,TRBJ1-3,-,TGTGCCAGCAGCCCCTTAGTTAACTCTGGAAACACCATATATTTT,CASSPLVNSGNTIYF
TRBD1,TRBV4-1,TRBJ1-4,few,TGCGCCAGCAGCCCCCCAGGGACAGGGGGCTTGTCAACTAATGAAAAACTGTTTTTT,CASSPPGTGGLSTNEKLFF
-,TRBV19,TRBJ1-1,-,TGTGCCAGTAGTATAAGGAGGGCGAACACTGAAGCTTTCTTT,CASSIRRANTEAFF
TRBD2,TRBV5-1,TRBJ2-3,once,TGCGCCAGCAGCCCCAGGACTAGCGGGGGGGGGACAGATACGCAGTATTTT,CASSPRTSGGGTDTQYF
-,TRBV10-3,TRBJ2-3,-,TGTGCCATCAGTGGAAGAATGGGGGGATTCACAGATACGCAGTATTTT,CAISGRMGGFTDTQYF